This T cell receptor (beta chain) derives from a study of blood T cell repertoires in COVID-19. Study-level background: There were acute and convalescent COVID-19 samples, and they came from the United States, Italy and Spain. The cDNA or gDNA used as material had been derived from T cells, B-cell-depleted T cells, or PBMCs.

The CDR3 contains 13 residues. The ends were cut back, 5 bases at V and 5 bases at J, with 12 bases in the middle. Methods used by the authors: Estimated nucleated cell counts came from reference gene primer amplification. Generated by immunoSEQ multiplex PCR, the TCRdb table keeps only in-frame clones and is missing some. The V and J calls and clone size are taken from that table; D and trimming were inferred from the DNA. The sample includes over 25,000 clones, about 87% of them seen just once. The receptor comes from a human donor in a cohort sampled during active COVID-19. The donor label of this sample is uncertain. The chain carries TRBV12-3 or TRBV12-4 and TRBJ1-1; TRBD1 might be the D (6 bases). Material: peripheral blood. The CDR3 region has the DNA TGTGCCAGCAGTGGAAGACAGGTGACTGAAGCTTTCTTT. Its protein is CASSGRQVTEAFF.